The 19 T cell receptor beta chains below all came from one sample that was sequenced in a study of blood T cells in healthy people across ages. The second PCR ran about 7 to 12 cycles with a sample-barcoded 5' primer and J-beta primers. MiXCR, run by TCRdb on the 5' RACE reads, gives a single entry per CDR3 protein. The sample holds some 710,000 distinct CDR3 sequences, about 20% seen once. Material: blood. The receptors come from a man aged 70 or older in good health.

The count of this clonotype is one. V is TRBV19 and J is TRBJ1-1; D not resolved. The V end was cut by 9 bases, the J end by 3 bases, with 29 bases between. CDR3 length: 18 residues. The germline V gene encodes CDR1 LNHDA and CDR2 SQIVND (reference sequence). CDR3 sequence reads: CASPWLSIGPVGDTEAFF. The DNA for the CDR3 is TGTGCCAGCCCGTGGCTTTCAATCGGACCTGTGGGTGACACTGAAGCTTTCTTT.

This clonotype occurred a few times. The chain uses TRBV29-1 and TRBJ1-1; the D is unclear. Germline assignment: CDR1 SQVTM and CDR2 ANQGSEA. V was trimmed by 4 bases and J by 4 bases, leaving 10 bases between them. The CDR3 covers 12 residues. The CDR3 loop reads CSVGRASTEAFF. In DNA form, the CDR3 reads TGCAGCGTTGGGCGGGCGAGCACTGAAGCTTTCTTT.

A single count supports this clonotype. An end of the junction does not agree with germline; a read error may underlie this. This chain joins TRBV7-9 and TRBJ2-7; the D is unclear. This CDR3 comprises 13 residues. Germline CDR1 is SEHNR and CDR2 is FQNEAQ (reference sequence). In nucleotides, the CDR3 is TGTGCCAGCAGATTAGGGCAGGTTGCCGAGCAGTACTTC. It codes for CASRLGQVAEQYF.

The chain joins TRBV29-1 to TRBJ1-1; tentatively, D is TRBD1 (5 bases). With 5 bases removed from V and 0 bases from J, the gap between germline ends came to 22 bases. Germline CDR1 reads SQVTM; CDR2 reads ANQGSEA. The CDR3 length is 17 residues. The CDR3 sequence is CSVHRFTAGPMNTEAFF. CDR3 DNA sequence: TGCAGCGTTCATAGGTTTACGGCAGGGCCAATGAACACTGAAGCTTTCTTT.

The CDR3 nucleotides read TGTGCCAGCAGCCGGGGACTGTCTAGCGGTAGCACAGATACGCAGTATTTT. It codes for CASSRGLSSGSTDTQYF. The V and J genes are TRBV5-8 and TRBJ2-3, with 7 bases aligning to TRBD2. The V gene end was trimmed by 4 bases and the J gene end by 0 bases; junction bases not matched to a gene: 11. The CDR3 spans 17 residues. CDR1 and CDR2 from the germline V gene are SGHTS and YDEGEE.

This clonotype was detected a few times. The chain joins TRBV11-2 to TRBJ2-1, with D possibly being TRBD2 (6 bases). The CDR3 totals 11 residues. Trimming stripped 2 bases from V and 11 bases from J, with 7 bases between. Germline V lookup: CDR1 SGHAT, CDR2 FQNNGV. CDR3 in DNA: TGTGCCAGCAGCTTACTAGCGAAGCAGTTCTTC. Its translation is CASSLLAKQFF.

This clonotype was observed at least ten times. The chain uses TRBV7-3 and TRBJ2-3; D is uncertain. The CDR3 has 12 residues. Germline V gives CDR1 SGHTA, CDR2 FQGTGA. V lost 5 bases, J lost 4 bases, and 7 bases lay in between. CDR3 amino acids: CASSVVPDTQYF. The CDR3, as DNA: TGTGCCAGCAGCGTTGTCCCAGATACGCAGTATTTT.

Points on this clonotype: One end of the junction varies from germline; a read error may be responsible. V and J are TRBV7-9 and TRBJ2-4; no definite D call. The germline V gene has CDR1 SEHNR and CDR2 FQNEAQ (reference sequence). The CDR3 has 12 residues. The CDR3 region has the DNA TGTGCCAGCGGCTTGACAAAAAACATTCAGTACTTC. This gives the protein CASGLTKNIQYF.

The chain couples TRBV6-5 to TRBJ1-5; 8 bases are a match to TRBD1. The CDR3 consists of 15 residues. Germline CDR1 MNHEY, CDR2 SVGAGI. The V segment lost 6 bases and the J segment 3 bases; nucleotides outside the gene matches: 7. The CDR3 DNA sequence: TGTGCCAGCAGGAGGACAGGGAGTAACAATCAGCCCCAGCATTTT. It codes for CASRRTGSNNQPQHF.

V gene TRBV11-2 combines with J gene TRBJ2-3, with 8 bases lining up with TRBD2. Germline assignment: CDR1 SGHAT and CDR2 FQNNGV. The CDR3 runs to 18 residues. The V and J ends lost 5 bases and 8 bases, in that order; junction bases with no gene match: 21. The CDR3 reads CASSTLRGDSGRTATQYF. CDR3 in DNA: TGTGCCAGCAGCACCCTTCGGGGTGACAGCGGGAGAACGGCTACGCAGTATTTT.

The V and J genes are TRBV10-3 and TRBJ2-3, with 9 bases identical to TRBD1. Unmatched junction bases numbered 3, after V lost 7 bases and J lost 1 base. This CDR3 has 14 residues. Germline V CDR1 and CDR2: ENHRY, SYGVKD. The CDR3 here is CAIKRQGGTDTQYF. The DNA for the CDR3 is TGTGCCATCAAGCGACAGGGGGGCACAGATACGCAGTATTTT.

Turning to this clonotype: The junction does not match germline at one end; this may be a read error. This chain connects TRBV12-3 or TRBV12-4 to TRBJ2-3; maybe TRBD2 (6 bases). This CDR3 is 11 amino acids long. The CDR3 spells CAGSSRSGEYF. DNA of the CDR3: TGTGCCGGCAGTTCCCGCTCGGGGGAGTACTTT.

This clonotype came up many times. V and J are TRBV11-2 and TRBJ2-5, with 7 positions matching TRBD1. The germline V gene has CDR1 SGHAT and CDR2 FQNNGV. V gave up 7 bases and J gave up 3 bases; unmatched junction bases: 5. The CDR3 extends over 13 amino acids. CDR3 nucleotide sequence: TGTGCCAGCACAGGGGGTTATGAAGAGACCCAGTACTTC. Translated: CASTGGYEETQYF.

This clonotype occurred a few times. The chain combines TRBV15 with TRBJ1-1; no definite D call. The V end was cut by 2 bases, the J end by 1 base, with 14 bases between. This CDR3 is built from 16 residues. CDR1 is LNHNV, CDR2 YYDKDF, per germline (reference sequence). Written as DNA, the CDR3 is TGTGCCACCAGCAGAATCCCCCCGGACGGGAACACTGAAGCTTTCTTT. This translates into CATSRIPPDGNTEAFF.

This clonotype has only a few counts. The chain joins TRBV3-1 to TRBJ2-1; D possibly corresponds to TRBD2 (5 bases). The J call is in doubt because the DNA end fits TRBJ2-7 better. Germline loops: CDR1 LGHDT, CDR2 YNNKEL (reference sequence). CDR3 length: 17 amino acids. CDR3 bases: TGTGCCAGCAGCCCCCAAGAGGGCCGAACACTAACCTACGAGCAGTACTTC. Translating it yields CASSPQEGRTLTYEQYF.

This clonotype was seen a single time. The chain is built from TRBV5-1 and TRBJ2-5; 8 bases are a match to TRBD2. The CDR3 has 14 residues. With V trimmed by 5 bases and J by 2 bases, 5 bases remained unmatched. Per germline, CDR1 SGHRS and CDR2 YFSETQ. CDR3 amino acids: CASSAGGGQETQYF. Here the CDR3 DNA reads TGCGCCAGCAGTGCGGGAGGAGGACAAGAGACCCAGTACTTC.

This clonotype was seen more than once but under ten times. DNA of the CDR3: TGCAGCGTTGTAAGGGGTTTCGACGAGCAGTACTTC. The encoded protein is CSVVRGFDEQYF. The chain couples TRBV29-1 to TRBJ2-1; D is perhaps TRBD1 (5 bases). The J call may be in error: the DNA end matches TRBJ2-7 better. Germline V gene data show CDR1 as SQVTM and CDR2 as ANQGSEA. The CDR3 totals 12 residues.

V usage is TRBV4-1 and J usage is TRBJ2-1, with 11 nucleotides matching TRBD2. Germline CDR1 reads MGHRA; CDR2 reads YSYEKL. The CDR3 has 17 amino acids. V shed 0 bases and J 7 bases; nucleotides not matched to a gene: 8. The CDR3 here is CASSQDVAGGLLNEQFF. The CDR3 bases are TGCGCCAGCAGCCAAGATGTAGCGGGGGGGCTTTTGAATGAGCAGTTCTTC.

The chain is built from TRBV13 and TRBJ2-3; 7 nucleotides align to TRBD2. Germline CDR1 reads PRHDT; CDR2 reads FYEKMQ (reference sequence). Trimming at V came to 0 bases and at J to 2 bases, leaving 5 bases not matched to a gene. This CDR3 comprises 16 residues. The CDR3 spells CASSLGSSGVTDTQYF. The CDR3 DNA is TGTGCCAGCAGCTTAGGGTCGAGCGGGGTCACAGATACGCAGTATTTT.